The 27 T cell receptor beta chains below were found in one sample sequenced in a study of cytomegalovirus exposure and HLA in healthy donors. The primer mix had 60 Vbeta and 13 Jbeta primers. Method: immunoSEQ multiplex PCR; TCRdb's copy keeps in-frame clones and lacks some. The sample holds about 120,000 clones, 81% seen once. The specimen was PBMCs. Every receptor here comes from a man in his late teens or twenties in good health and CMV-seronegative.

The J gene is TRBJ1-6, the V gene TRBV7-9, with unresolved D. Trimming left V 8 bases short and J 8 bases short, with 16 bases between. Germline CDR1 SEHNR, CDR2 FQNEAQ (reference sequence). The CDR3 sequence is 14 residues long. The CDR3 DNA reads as TGTGCCAGCTCACTGGGCAGGTACGATTCACCCCTCCACTTT. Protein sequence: CASSLGRYDSPLHF.

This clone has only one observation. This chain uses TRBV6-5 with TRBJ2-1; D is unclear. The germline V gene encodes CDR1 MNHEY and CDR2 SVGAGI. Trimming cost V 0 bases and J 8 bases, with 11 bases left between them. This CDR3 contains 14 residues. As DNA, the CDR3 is TGTGCCAGCAGTTACTCGAATATGGAGTATGAGCAGTTCTTC. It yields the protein CASSYSNMEYEQFF.

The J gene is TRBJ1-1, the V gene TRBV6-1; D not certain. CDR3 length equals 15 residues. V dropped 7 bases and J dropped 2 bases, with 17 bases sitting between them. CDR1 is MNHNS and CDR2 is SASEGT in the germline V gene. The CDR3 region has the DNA TGTGCCAGCACCTTAGGAGCTACACTAAACACTGAAGCTTTCTTT. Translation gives CASTLGATLNTEAFF.

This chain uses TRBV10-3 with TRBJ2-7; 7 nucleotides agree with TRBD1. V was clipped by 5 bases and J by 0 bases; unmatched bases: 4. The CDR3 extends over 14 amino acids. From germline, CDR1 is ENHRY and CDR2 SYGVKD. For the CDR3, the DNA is TGTGCCATCAGTAAGACAGGGAACTCCTACGAGCAGTACTTC. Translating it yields CAISKTGNSYEQYF.

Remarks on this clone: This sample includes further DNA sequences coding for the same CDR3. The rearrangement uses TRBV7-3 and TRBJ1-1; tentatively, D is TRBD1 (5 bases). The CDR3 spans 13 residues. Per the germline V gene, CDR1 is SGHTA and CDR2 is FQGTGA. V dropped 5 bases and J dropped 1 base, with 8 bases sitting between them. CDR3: CASSLGQNTEAFF. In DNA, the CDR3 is TGTGCCAGCAGCCTCGGACAGAACACTGAAGCTTTCTTT.

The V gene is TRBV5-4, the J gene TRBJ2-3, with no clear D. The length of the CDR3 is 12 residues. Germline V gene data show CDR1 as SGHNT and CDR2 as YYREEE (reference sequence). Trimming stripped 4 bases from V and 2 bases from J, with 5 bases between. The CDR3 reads CASSQHTDTQYF. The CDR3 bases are TGTGCCAGCAGCCAACACACAGATACGCAGTATTTT. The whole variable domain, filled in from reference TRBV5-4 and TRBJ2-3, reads ETGVTQSPTHLIKTRGQQVTLRCSSQSGHNTVSWYQQALGQGPQFIFQYYREEENGRGNFPPRFSGLQFPNYSSELNVNALELDDSALYLCASSQHTDTQYFGPGTRLTVL.

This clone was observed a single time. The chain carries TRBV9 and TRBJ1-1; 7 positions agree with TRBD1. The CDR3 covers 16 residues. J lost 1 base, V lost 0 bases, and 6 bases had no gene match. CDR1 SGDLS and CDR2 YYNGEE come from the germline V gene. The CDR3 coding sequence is TGTGCCAGCAGCGTAGAAGCAGGGGGAGCGAACACTGAAGCTTTCTTT. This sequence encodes CASSVEAGGANTEAFF.

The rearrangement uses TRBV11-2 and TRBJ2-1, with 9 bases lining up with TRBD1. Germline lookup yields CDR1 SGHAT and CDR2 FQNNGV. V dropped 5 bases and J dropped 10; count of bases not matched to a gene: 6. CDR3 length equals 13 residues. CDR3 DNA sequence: TGTGCCAGCAGCCGGGACAGGGCGTGGGAGCAGTTCTTC. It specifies CASSRDRAWEQFF.

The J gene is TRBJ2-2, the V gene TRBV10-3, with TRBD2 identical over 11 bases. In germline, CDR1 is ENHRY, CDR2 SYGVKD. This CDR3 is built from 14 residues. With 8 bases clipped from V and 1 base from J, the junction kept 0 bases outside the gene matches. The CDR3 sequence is CAIGTSGNTGELFF. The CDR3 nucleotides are TGTGCCATCGGGACTAGCGGGAACACCGGGGAGCTGTTTTTT.

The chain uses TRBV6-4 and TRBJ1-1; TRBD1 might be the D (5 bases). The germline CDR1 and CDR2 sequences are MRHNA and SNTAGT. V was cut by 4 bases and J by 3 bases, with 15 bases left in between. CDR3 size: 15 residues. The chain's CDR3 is CASSGPEGGDTEAFF. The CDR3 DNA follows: TGTGCCAGCAGTGGACCGGAAGGAGGGGACACTGAAGCTTTCTTT.

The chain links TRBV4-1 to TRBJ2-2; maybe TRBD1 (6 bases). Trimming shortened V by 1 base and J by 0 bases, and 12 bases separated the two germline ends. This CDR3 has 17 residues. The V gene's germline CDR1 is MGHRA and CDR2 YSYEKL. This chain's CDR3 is CASSQALGTSNTGELFF. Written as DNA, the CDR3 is TGCGCCAGCAGCCAAGCCTTGGGGACATCGAACACCGGGGAGCTGTTTTTT.

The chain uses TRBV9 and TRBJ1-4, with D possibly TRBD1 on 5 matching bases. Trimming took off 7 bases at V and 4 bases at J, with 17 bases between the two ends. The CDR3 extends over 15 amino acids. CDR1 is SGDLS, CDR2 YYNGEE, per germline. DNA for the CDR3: TGTGCCAGCGCTCCGGGGGATCCGGGTAATGAAAAACTGTTTTTT. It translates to CASAPGDPGNEKLFF.

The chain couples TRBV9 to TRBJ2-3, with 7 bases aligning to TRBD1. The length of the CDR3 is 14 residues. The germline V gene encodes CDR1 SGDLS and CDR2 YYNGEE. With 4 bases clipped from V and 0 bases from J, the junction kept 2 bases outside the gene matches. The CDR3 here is CASSPTGSTDTQYF. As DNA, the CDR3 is TGTGCCAGCAGCCCGACAGGGAGCACAGATACGCAGTATTTT.

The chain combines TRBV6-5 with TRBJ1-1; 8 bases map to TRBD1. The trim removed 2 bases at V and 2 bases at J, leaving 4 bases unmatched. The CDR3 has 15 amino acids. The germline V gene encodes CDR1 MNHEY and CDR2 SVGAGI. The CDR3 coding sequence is TGTGCCAGCAGTTACGGCCCAGGGGGCAACACTGAAGCTTTCTTT. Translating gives CASSYGPGGNTEAFF.

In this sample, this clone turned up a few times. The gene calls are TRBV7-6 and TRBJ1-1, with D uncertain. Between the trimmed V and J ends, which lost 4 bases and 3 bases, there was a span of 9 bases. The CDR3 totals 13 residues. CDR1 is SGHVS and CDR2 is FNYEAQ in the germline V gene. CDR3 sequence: CASSSQVYTEAFF. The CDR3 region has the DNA TGTGCCAGCAGCTCACAAGTTTACACTGAAGCTTTCTTT.

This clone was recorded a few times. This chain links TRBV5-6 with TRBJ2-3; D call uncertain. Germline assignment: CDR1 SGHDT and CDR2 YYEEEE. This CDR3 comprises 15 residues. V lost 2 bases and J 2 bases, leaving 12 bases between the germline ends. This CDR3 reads CASSFKLVPTDTQYF. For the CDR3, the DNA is TGTGCCAGCAGCTTCAAACTGGTACCCACAGATACGCAGTATTTT.

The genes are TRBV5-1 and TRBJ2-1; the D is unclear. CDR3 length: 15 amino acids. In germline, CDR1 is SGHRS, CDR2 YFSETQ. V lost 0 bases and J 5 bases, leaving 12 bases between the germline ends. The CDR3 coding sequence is TGCGCCAGCAGCTTGGGTGGCAGTCAAAACAATGAGCAGTTCTTC. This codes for CASSLGGSQNNEQFF.

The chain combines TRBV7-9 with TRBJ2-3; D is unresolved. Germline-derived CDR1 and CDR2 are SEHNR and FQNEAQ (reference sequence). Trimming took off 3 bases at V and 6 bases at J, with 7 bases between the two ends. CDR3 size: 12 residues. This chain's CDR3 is CASSFTADTQYF. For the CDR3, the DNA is TGTGCCAGCAGCTTCACAGCCGATACGCAGTATTTT.

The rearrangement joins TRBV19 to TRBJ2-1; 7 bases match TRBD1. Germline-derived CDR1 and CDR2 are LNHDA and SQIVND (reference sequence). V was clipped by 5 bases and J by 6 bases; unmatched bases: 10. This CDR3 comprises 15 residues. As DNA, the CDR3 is TGTGCCAGTAGTGCCACCCCTCGACAGGGCAATGAGCAGTTCTTC. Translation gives CASSATPRQGNEQFF.

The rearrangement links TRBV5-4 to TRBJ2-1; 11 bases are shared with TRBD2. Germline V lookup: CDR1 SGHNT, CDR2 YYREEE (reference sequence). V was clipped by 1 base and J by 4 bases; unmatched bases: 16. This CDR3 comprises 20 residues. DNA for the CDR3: TGTGCCAGCAGCTTGTCGTATCAGGCTAGCGGGGGGAAAGGATACAATGAGCAGTTCTTC. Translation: CASSLSYQASGGKGYNEQFF.

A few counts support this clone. The CDR3 DNA reads as TGTGCCAGCTCACCGACAACGGACACTGAAGCTTTCTTT. This codes for CASSPTTDTEAFF. J is TRBJ1-1 and V is TRBV18, with D hard to call. V lost 3 bases to trimming and J lost 3 bases, with 8 bases between them. CDR3 length: 13 residues. CDR1 is KGHSH, CDR2 LQKENI, per germline.

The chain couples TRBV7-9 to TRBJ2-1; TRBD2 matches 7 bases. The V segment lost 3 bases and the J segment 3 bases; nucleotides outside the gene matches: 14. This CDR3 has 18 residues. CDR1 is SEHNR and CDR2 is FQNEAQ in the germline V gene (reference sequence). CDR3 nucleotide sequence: TGTGCCAGCAGCTTGGGAATCACCCCTAGCGGCTACTACAATGAGCAGTTCTTC. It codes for CASSLGITPSGYYNEQFF.

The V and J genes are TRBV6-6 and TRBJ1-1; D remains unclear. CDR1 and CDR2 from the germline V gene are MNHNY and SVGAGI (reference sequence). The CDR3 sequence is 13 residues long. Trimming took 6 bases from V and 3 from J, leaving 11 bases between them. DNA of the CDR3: TGTGCCAGCAGCAGAGACGGGGACACTGAAGCTTTCTTT. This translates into CASSRDGDTEAFF.

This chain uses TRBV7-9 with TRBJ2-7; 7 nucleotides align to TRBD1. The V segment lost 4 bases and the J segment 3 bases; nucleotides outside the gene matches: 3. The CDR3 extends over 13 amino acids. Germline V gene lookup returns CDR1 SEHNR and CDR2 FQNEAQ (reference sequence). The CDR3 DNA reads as TGTGCCAGCAGCTGGAGACAGGGCTACGAGCAGTACTTC. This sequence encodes CASSWRQGYEQYF.

CDR3 residues: CASSLSGWEKLFF. DNA for the CDR3: TGTGCCAGCAGCTTAAGCGGGTGGGAAAAACTGTTTTTT. V usage is TRBV5-6 and J usage is TRBJ1-4; D call uncertain. The CDR3 loop spans 13 amino acids. Germline V gene sequence: CDR1 SGHDT, CDR2 YYEEEE. V was clipped by 2 bases and J by 8 bases, with 10 bases between them.

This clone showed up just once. The CDR3 DNA reads TGTGCCACAGGGCAGGGGAATGAGCAGTTCTTC. Residues: CATGQGNEQFF. The rearrangement links TRBV10-3 to TRBJ2-1; a possible D gene is TRBD1 (6 bases). The CDR3 is 11 amino acids. With 10 bases removed from V and 7 bases from J, the gap between germline ends came to 11 bases. Germline lookup yields CDR1 ENHRY and CDR2 SYGVKD.

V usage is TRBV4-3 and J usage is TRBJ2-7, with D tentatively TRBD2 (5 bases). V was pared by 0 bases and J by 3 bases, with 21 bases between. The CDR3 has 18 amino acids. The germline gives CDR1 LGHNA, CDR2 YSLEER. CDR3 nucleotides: TGCGCCAGCAGCCAAGATGGGTCGTGGTCGGGGAACAGCTACGAGCAGTACTTC. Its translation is CASSQDGSWSGNSYEQYF.